This TCR beta chain derives from a study of cytomegalovirus exposure and HLA in healthy donors. With regard to this clone: Its antigen is not identified.

Vbeta (60) and Jbeta (13) primers were used in the PCR. The repertoire was sequenced with immunoSEQ multiplex PCR; TCRdb's copy has only in-frame clones and lacks some. The sample consists of more than 150,000 clones, approximately 81% of them appearing once. General study points: A further, later analysis showed that HLA-associated TCR beta chains (compared with equally common others) were more clonally expanded.

This receptor was obtained from a middle-aged man in good health and CMV-seronegative. Sequencing was done on a sample of PBMCs.

CDR3 amino acids: CASLPPGLRNTGELFF. The CDR3 region has the DNA TGTGCCAGCCTACCTCCGGGACTAAGGAACACCGGGGAGCTGTTTTTT. V usage is TRBV7-2 and J usage is TRBJ2-2, with 7 bases fitting TRBD2. The CDR3 is 16 amino acids. Trimming removed 8 bases from V and 1 base from J; junction bases left unmatched: 10. From germline, CDR1 is SGHTA and CDR2 FQGNSA.